This note documents a single T cell receptor beta chain sequence. These data originate in a study of CD8 T cells in Susac syndrome. TCR beta sequencing was performed on blood CD8+ and CD4+ T cells. The multiple sclerosis controls consisted of treatment-naive patients with relapsing-remitting disease, either stable or active. FACS enriched CD8+ TEMRA cells, while bulk CD8+ and CD4+ were negatively isolated. When the RNA was reverse transcribed, random hexamers were used with an input of roughly 0.45 to 1 ug. The CDR3 of TCR beta was amplified by immunoSEQ multiplex PCR across 54 Vbeta and 13 Jbeta. MiXCR, run by TCRdb on the immunoSEQ multiplex PCR reads, gives a single entry per CDR3 protein. The table has around 270,000 distinct CDR3 sequences, 89% seen once. The CDR3 loop spans 14 amino acids. Per germline, CDR1 MNHEY and CDR2 SMNVEV (reference sequence). Germline trimming cut 6 bases from V and 5 bases from J; bases unmatched to any gene: 6.

The sequence derives from a human donor with multiple sclerosis. The rearrangement links TRBV27 to TRBJ2-7; 11 nucleotides agree with TRBD2. The specimen was CD8+ T cells from PBMCs. Here the CDR3 reads CASSLGTSGHEQYF. The CDR3 DNA is TGTGCCAGCAGCCTGGGGACTAGCGGCCACGAGCAGTACTTC.